Following are 24 T cell receptor beta chains from one sample sequenced in a study of blood T cells in healthy people across ages. Alongside a J-beta primer mix, a sample-barcoded 5' primer served in a second PCR lasting roughly 6 to 11 cycles. TCRdb recomputed calls from the 5' RACE reads with MiXCR, one row per CDR3 protein. This sample yields around 520,000 distinct CDR3 sequences, of which about a quarter are seen a single time; over 3.5% belongs to the top ten. Separately, the same data were catalogued under a study of T cells of mothers and their children.

The sequenced sample was blood. These TCRs come from a boy aged 2 to 10 in good health.

This clonotype was observed a handful of times. The chain links TRBV11-2 to TRBJ2-3, with 12 bases lining up with TRBD2. The trim removed 0 bases at V and 4 bases at J, leaving 2 bases unmatched. CDR1 and CDR2 from the germline V gene are SGHAT and FQNNGV. This CDR3 region has 16 residues. CDR3 DNA: TGTGCCAGCAGCTTAGAGCTAGCGGGAGGGTCAGATACGCAGTATTTT. Translation gives CASSLELAGGSDTQYF.

There are many counts of this clonotype. The gene calls are TRBV10-3 and TRBJ2-6; 7 bases fit TRBD1. This CDR3 region has 18 residues. The germline gives CDR1 ENHRY, CDR2 SYGVKD. V dropped 4 bases and J dropped 0; count of bases not matched to a gene: 9. CDR3 DNA sequence: TGTGCCATCAGTGTAGACAGGGCCGAGAGCTCTGGGGCCAACGTCCTGACTTTC. It specifies CAISVDRAESSGANVLTF.

The rearrangement uses TRBV12-3 or TRBV12-4 and TRBJ2-4, with D possibly being TRBD1 (5 bases). The length of the CDR3 is 15 residues. Trimming removed 5 bases from V and 0 bases from J, with 11 bases in between. Here the CDR3 DNA reads TGTGCCAGCAGTGCTCAGGGTTTAGCCAAAAACATTCAGTACTTC. Its protein product is CASSAQGLAKNIQYF.

In this sample, this clonotype turned up a few times. V is TRBV2 and J is TRBJ2-5; 12 bases agree with TRBD2. The assigned J gene may be wrong: the sequence end matches TRBJ2-1 better. Germline V lookup: CDR1 SNHLY, CDR2 FYNNEI. The CDR3 has 16 amino acids. This CDR3 reads CASSGASGGVWDEQFF. The DNA for the CDR3 is TGTGCCAGCAGTGGGGCTAGCGGGGGGGTCTGGGATGAGCAGTTCTTC.

This chain links TRBV10-2 with TRBJ2-5, with TRBD2 matching over 14 bases. Near its end, the DNA agrees better with TRBJ2-1, so the J call may be wrong. CDR3 length: 18 residues. CDR1 and CDR2 (germline): WSHSY, SAAADI. The CDR3 spells CASGPNPGLAGERDEQFF. For the CDR3, the DNA is TGCGCCAGCGGGCCCAATCCGGGACTAGCGGGAGAGCGGGATGAGCAGTTCTTC.

This clonotype came up a few times. The chain recombines TRBV7-9 with TRBJ1-1; TRBD1 agrees at 10 bases. With 6 bases clipped from V and 0 bases from J, the junction kept 4 bases outside the gene matches. This CDR3 has 15 residues. Germline-derived CDR1 and CDR2 are SEHNR and FQNEAQ (reference sequence). The CDR3: CASRRGQGLNTEAFF. The CDR3 region has the DNA TGTGCCAGCAGGCGGGGACAGGGGTTGAACACTGAAGCTTTCTTT.

This rearrangement joins TRBV20-1 to TRBJ2-5; 12 positions match TRBD1. Germline V gene lookup returns CDR1 DFQATT and CDR2 SNEGSKA (reference sequence). The CDR3 totals 14 residues. V lost 5 bases and J lost 4; bases outside the gene matches: 5. The CDR3 here is CSAGDRGRGETQYF. In DNA, the CDR3 is TGCAGTGCTGGGGACAGGGGGCGCGGAGAGACCCAGTACTTC.

The rearrangement joins TRBV29-1 to TRBJ2-5; the match to TRBD2 covers 7 bases. The DNA end is more similar to TRBJ2-7, so the J call may be wrong. The CDR3 loop spans 14 amino acids. The V gene's germline CDR1 is SQVTM and CDR2 ANQGSEA. CDR3 DNA: TGCAGCGTTGAGCCCAGCGGGAAAGGCTACGAGCAGTACTTC. This gives the protein CSVEPSGKGYEQYF.

The chain couples TRBV9 to TRBJ1-6, with a possible D match to TRBD1 (5 bases). The CDR3 has 14 residues. Germline V lookup: CDR1 SGDLS, CDR2 YYNGEE. Between the trimmed V and J ends, which lost 3 bases and 7 bases, there was a span of 11 bases. The CDR3 reads CASSDGAENSPLHF. CDR3 bases: TGTGCCAGCAGCGATGGGGCGGAGAATTCACCCCTCCACTTT.

This clonotype was detected a few times. The chain employs TRBV4-3 and TRBJ2-2; the match to TRBD1 covers 8 bases. Germline values: CDR1 LGHNA, CDR2 YSLEER. The CDR3 spans 15 residues. Unmatched junction bases numbered 8, after V lost 5 bases and J lost 6 bases. CDR3 protein: CASSFLRGPPGELFF. The CDR3 DNA follows: TGCGCCAGCAGCTTCCTCAGGGGGCCCCCCGGGGAGCTGTTTTTT.

Only a few counts were recorded for this clonotype. This chain uses TRBV4-3 with TRBJ2-5; no clear D gene. Germline V gene sequence: CDR1 LGHNA, CDR2 YSLEER. Trimming left V 3 bases short and J 4 bases short, with 18 bases between. The CDR3 consists of 16 residues. The CDR3 DNA sequence: TGCGCCAGCAGCCAGACTGCCGTGCTGGTCGGAGAGACCCAGTACTTC. Its translation is CASSQTAVLVGETQYF.

Ten or more counts support this clonotype. This chain uses TRBV7-2 with TRBJ2-1, with D hard to call. The V gene lost 0 bases and the J gene lost 5 bases, with 8 bases spanning the gap. This CDR3 contains 14 residues. Germline values: CDR1 SGHTA, CDR2 FQGNSA. CDR3 loop: CASSLAEINNEQFF. In DNA, the CDR3 is TGTGCCAGCAGCTTAGCGGAAATTAACAATGAGCAGTTCTTC.

This chain joins TRBV12-3 or TRBV12-4 and TRBJ1-2; tentative D call: TRBD1 (6 bases). The V and J ends lost 5 bases and 4 bases respectively, with 14 bases between them. The CDR3 totals 14 residues. In DNA, the CDR3 is TGTGCCAGCAGTGCGAGCAGGGGCACCTATGGCTACACCTTC. Its translation is CASSASRGTYGYTF.

This clonotype was counted many times. The chain combines TRBV27 with TRBJ2-5, with D possibly TRBD2 on 6 matching bases. Germline V gene data show CDR1 as MNHEY and CDR2 as SMNVEV (reference sequence). With 5 bases removed from V and 2 bases from J, the gap between germline ends came to 12 bases. This CDR3 is built from 14 residues. The CDR3 region is CASSPPGRQETQYF. The CDR3 nucleotides are TGTGCCAGCAGTCCACCCGGGAGACAAGAGACCCAGTACTTC.

This clonotype has only a few counts. The chain combines TRBV14 with TRBJ1-1; D is undetermined. Trimming stripped 1 base from V and 0 bases from J, with 12 bases between. This CDR3 spans 16 amino acids. Per germline, CDR1 SGHDN and CDR2 FVKESK. The CDR3 is CASSQGWGGVNTEAFF. Here the CDR3 DNA reads TGTGCCAGCAGCCAAGGCTGGGGAGGAGTGAACACTGAAGCTTTCTTT.

This clonotype was counted between two and nine times. The chain carries TRBV11-3 and TRBJ2-1; TRBD1 agrees at 7 bases. V lost 5 bases, J lost 8 bases, and 3 bases stayed unmatched. The germline CDR1 and CDR2 sequences are SGHNT and YENEEA. This CDR3 spans 12 amino acids. CDR3 sequence: CASSVQGDEQFF. The CDR3 nucleotides read TGTGCCAGCAGCGTGCAGGGGGATGAGCAGTTCTTC.

This clonotype has only a few counts. The chain links TRBV27 to TRBJ2-1; a possible D gene is TRBD2 (5 bases). From germline, CDR1 is MNHEY and CDR2 SMNVEV (reference sequence). V was cut by 2 bases and J by 10 bases, with 9 bases left in between. The CDR3 is 12 amino acids. The CDR3: CASSLTRREQFF. As DNA, the CDR3 is TGTGCCAGCAGTTTAACTAGACGGGAGCAGTTCTTC.

This clonotype has only a few counts. The V and J genes are TRBV28 and TRBJ1-1; D gene uncertain. Per the germline V gene, CDR1 is MDHEN and CDR2 is SYDVKM. This CDR3 region has 12 residues. Deletions cut 3 bases from V and 10 bases from J, with 12 bases between. The CDR3 nucleotides are TGTGCCAGCAGTTTGAAGCCTTCCGGAGCTTTCTTT. Translation gives CASSLKPSGAFF.

The chain couples TRBV20-1 to TRBJ2-5, with 11 bases aligning to TRBD2. CDR3 size: 15 residues. The J segment lost 7 bases and the V segment lost 3 bases, leaving 10 bases of the junction unmatched. CDR1 DFQATT and CDR2 SNEGSKA come from the germline V gene (reference sequence). The CDR3 DNA sequence: TGCAGTGCTAGGGCACTAGCGGGAGAGTTGTTGACCCAGTACTTC. It encodes CSARALAGELLTQYF.

Only a few counts were recorded for this clonotype. The chain employs TRBV7-3 and TRBJ2-5; 7 bases align to TRBD1. The V gene end was trimmed by 5 bases and the J gene end by 7 bases; junction bases not matched to a gene: 10. Germline CDR1 reads SGHTA; CDR2 reads FQGTGA. This CDR3 is built from 14 residues. The CDR3 spells CASSPGTASGTQYF. In nucleotides, the CDR3 is TGTGCCAGCAGCCCAGGGACAGCTTCAGGGACCCAGTACTTC.

The chain carries TRBV2 and TRBJ2-7; the match to TRBD1 covers 7 bases. V gave up 6 bases and J gave up 5 bases; unmatched junction bases: 7. Germline lookup yields CDR1 SNHLY and CDR2 FYNNEI. This CDR3 is 13 amino acids long. The CDR3 loop is CASSRQGHHEQYF. DNA for the CDR3: TGTGCCAGCAGCCGACAGGGTCACCACGAGCAGTACTTC.

This chain joins TRBV3-1 and TRBJ2-5, with 12 bases matching TRBD2. V lost 4 bases and J lost 5; bases outside the gene matches: 8. The CDR3 length is 16 residues. CDR1 and CDR2 (germline): LGHDT, YNNKEL (reference sequence). The CDR3 spells CASSLTSGGTWETQYF. In DNA, the CDR3 is TGTGCCAGCAGCCTGACTAGCGGGGGAACATGGGAGACCCAGTACTTC.

This clonotype was counted only a few times. The chain recombines TRBV10-3 with TRBJ2-3, with 8 positions matching TRBD2. This CDR3 comprises 13 residues. In germline, CDR1 is ENHRY, CDR2 SYGVKD. V shed 10 bases and J 4 bases; nucleotides not matched to a gene: 7. The chain's CDR3 is CATHSGTADTQYF. The CDR3 DNA reads TGTGCCACCCATAGCGGGACTGCAGATACGCAGTATTTT.

Concerning this clonotype: A much larger clone lies a single base off, so this may be a read error. This chain links TRBV12-3 or TRBV12-4 with TRBJ2-3; TRBD2 might be the D (6 bases). The CDR3 consists of 15 residues. V dropped 3 bases and J dropped 11 bases, with 21 bases sitting between them. The CDR3 spells CASSFRGVAALVQYF. The CDR3 DNA reads as TGTGCCAGCAGTTTCCGGGGAGTAGCGGCTCTTGTGCAGTATTTT.